This T cell receptor beta chain originates from a study of T cell repertoires in cytomegalovirus infection. Germline V gene lookup returns CDR1 MNHEY and CDR2 SVGEGT. J gave up 7 bases and V 4 bases, and 13 bases lay outside the gene matches. There are 16 residues in the CDR3. Regarding the study as a whole: Accumulated public TCR beta family frequency recognized individuals carrying CMV together with the relevant HLA.

Comment on this clonotype: Its antigen remains unknown.

MiXCR, run by TCRdb on the reads, gives a single entry per CDR3 protein. The table shows a few hundred thousand distinct CDR3 sequences, with more than 20% occurring only once. The gene calls are TRBV6-2 or TRBV6-3 and TRBJ1-5; 7 bases fit TRBD1. The origin of this receptor is a human donor in good health (CMV status not recorded). Some clones in this sample may be carry-over from other donors' samples. The sequenced material came from PBMCs. This chain's CDR3 is CASSSLAQGLRQPQHF. CDR3 bases: TGTGCCAGCAGTTCGCTCGCACAGGGGTTAAGGCAGCCCCAGCATTTT.